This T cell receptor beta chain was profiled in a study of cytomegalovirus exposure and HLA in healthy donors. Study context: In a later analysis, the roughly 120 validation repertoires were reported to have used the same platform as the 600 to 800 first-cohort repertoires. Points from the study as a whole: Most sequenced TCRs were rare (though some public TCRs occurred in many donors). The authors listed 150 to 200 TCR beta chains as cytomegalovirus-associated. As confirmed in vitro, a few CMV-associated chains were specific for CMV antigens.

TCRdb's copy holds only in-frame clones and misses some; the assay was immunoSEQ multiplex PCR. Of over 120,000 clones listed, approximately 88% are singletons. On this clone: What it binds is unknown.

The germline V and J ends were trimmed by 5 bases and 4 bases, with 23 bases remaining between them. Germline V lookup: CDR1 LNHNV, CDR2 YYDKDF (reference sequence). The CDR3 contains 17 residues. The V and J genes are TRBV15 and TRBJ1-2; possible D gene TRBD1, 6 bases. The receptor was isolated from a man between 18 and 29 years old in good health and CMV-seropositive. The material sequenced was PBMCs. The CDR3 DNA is TGTGCCACCAGCCCCGGGCGGCCTACAGGGTTGGGCTATGGCTACACCTTC. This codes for CATSPGRPTGLGYGYTF.